The 19 T cell receptor beta chains below were found in one sample sequenced in a study of blood T cell repertoires in COVID-19. Generated by immunoSEQ multiplex PCR, the TCRdb table keeps only in-frame clones and is missing some. The table has about 310,000 clones, almost 90% seen once. Input material: peripheral blood. The receptors were gathered from a woman in her twenties or thirties with COVID-19, enrolled during active disease.

The chain uses TRBV2 and TRBJ2-4; TRBD1 agrees at 10 bases. The germline V gene encodes CDR1 SNHLY and CDR2 FYNNEI. This CDR3 spans 15 amino acids. The trim removed 6 bases at V and 9 bases at J, leaving 11 bases unmatched. The CDR3 DNA reads TGTGCCAGCAGCCGGGACAGGGGAGGTACGCGCATTCAGTACTTC. The encoded protein is CASSRDRGGTRIQYF.

The gene calls are TRBV18 and TRBJ2-1; D unclear. The CDR3 covers 11 residues. Germline V lookup: CDR1 KGHSH, CDR2 LQKENI. Deletions cut 1 base from V and 10 bases from J, with 5 bases between. The CDR3: CASSPQAEQFF. In DNA, the CDR3 is TGTGCCAGCTCACCACAAGCGGAGCAGTTCTTC.

The chain carries TRBV19 and TRBJ1-2, with D possibly being TRBD1 (6 bases). Germline V gene data show CDR1 as LNHDA and CDR2 as SQIVND (reference sequence). Trimming took 7 bases from V and 7 from J, leaving 22 bases between them. The CDR3 consists of 15 residues. The CDR3 coding sequence is TGTGCCAGTACCATCTCGGGGGGGCCTCTTGGTGGCTACACCTTC. Encoded protein: CASTISGGPLGGYTF.

The chain recombines TRBV11-2 with TRBJ1-2, with 10 bases matching TRBD1. V lost 5 bases to trimming and J lost 4 bases; unmatched junction nucleotides: 10. The CDR3 spans 16 residues. Germline assignment: CDR1 SGHAT and CDR2 FQNNGV. The CDR3 spells CASSLRKGQGSYGYTF. CDR3 bases: TGTGCCAGCAGCCTTCGAAAGGGACAGGGGAGCTATGGCTACACCTTC.

The rearrangement links TRBV27 to TRBJ1-5, with a weak D call TRBD1 (5 bases). This CDR3 contains 18 residues. The V end lost 5 bases, the J end lost 4 bases, and 24 bases lay between the germline ends. Germline CDR1 is MNHEY and CDR2 is SMNVEV (reference sequence). The CDR3 reads CASSRNFETEFKNQPQHF. DNA of the CDR3: TGTGCCAGCAGTAGAAATTTTGAGACAGAATTTAAAAATCAGCCCCAGCATTTT.

The chain combines TRBV7-3 with TRBJ2-1; 10 bases are shared with TRBD2. This CDR3 has 17 residues. Germline V CDR1 and CDR2: SGHTA, FQGTGA. V gave up 5 bases and J gave up 0 bases; unmatched junction bases: 7. The CDR3 DNA follows: TGTGCCAGCAGCGCCCGGACTAGCGGTGTCTCCTACAATGAGCAGTTCTTC. Protein product: CASSARTSGVSYNEQFF.

This chain links TRBV28 with TRBJ2-7, with no clear D. CDR3 size: 11 residues. Trimming removed 1 base from V and 6 bases from J, with 4 bases in between. Germline CDR1 reads MDHEN; CDR2 reads SYDVKM. CDR3 nucleotides: TGTGCCAGCAGTTTATTCAGCGAGCAGTACTTC. Its protein is CASSLFSEQYF.

The chain is built from TRBV30 and TRBJ2-5; D possibly corresponds to TRBD2 (6 bases). The germline V gene has CDR1 GTSNPN and CDR2 SVGIG (reference sequence). Trimming cost V 3 bases and J 5 bases, with 16 bases left between them. The length of the CDR3 is 14 residues. This chain's CDR3 is CAWRASGQWETQYF. In DNA form, the CDR3 reads TGTGCCTGGAGAGCAAGCGGGCAATGGGAGACCCAGTACTTC.

The chain combines TRBV28 with TRBJ2-7; 9 nucleotides agree with TRBD1. There are 14 residues in the CDR3. Germline CDR1 is MDHEN and CDR2 is SYDVKM. J gave up 4 bases and V 6 bases, and 7 bases lay outside the gene matches. The CDR3 DNA follows: TGTGCCAGCAGCTCATCTGACAGGGGGTACGAGCAGTACTTC. It encodes CASSSSDRGYEQYF.

CDR3 residues: CASSIAGPPNQPQHF. The CDR3 nucleotides are TGTGCCAGTAGTATCGCGGGGCCACCAAATCAGCCCCAGCATTTT. The chain links TRBV19 to TRBJ1-5; D possibly corresponds to TRBD1 (5 bases). The length of the CDR3 is 15 residues. Trimming cost V 3 bases and J 4 bases, with 13 bases left between them. Per the germline V gene, CDR1 is LNHDA and CDR2 is SQIVND (reference sequence).

The V and J genes are TRBV3-1 (or the pseudogene TRBV3-2) and TRBJ1-1; weak D call: TRBD1 (5 bases). Germline values: CDR1 LGHDT, CDR2 YNNKEL (reference sequence). V lost 4 bases, J lost 4 bases, and 13 bases lay in between. This CDR3 spans 14 amino acids. The CDR3 loop is CASSRPQAATEAFF. As DNA, the CDR3 is TGTGCCAGCAGCCGACCACAGGCGGCCACTGAAGCTTTCTTT.

This rearrangement joins TRBV7-7 to TRBJ2-2; tentative D call: TRBD2 (6 bases). CDR1 and CDR2 from the germline V gene are SSHAT and FNYEAQ (reference sequence). The CDR3 has 15 amino acids. V was trimmed by 5 bases and J by 4 bases, leaving 14 bases between them. CDR3 loop: CASSQEGQLTGELFF. The CDR3 bases are TGTGCCAGCAGCCAGGAGGGTCAGCTCACCGGGGAGCTGTTTTTT.

The genes are TRBV10-2 and TRBJ2-7; 7 bases are shared with TRBD2. The length of the CDR3 is 15 residues. The ends lost 0 bases at V and 2 bases at J; junction bases unmatched: 4. The germline V gene has CDR1 WSHSY and CDR2 SAAADI. Here the CDR3 DNA reads TGCGCCAGCAGTGAGTCAACTAGCGCCGCCTACGAGCAGTACTTC. Amino acids: CASSESTSAAYEQYF.

V and J are TRBV2 and TRBJ2-5; 8 bases agree with TRBD2. The J call may not be correct, given that the DNA end is closer to TRBJ2-7. The CDR3 totals 13 residues. CDR1 SNHLY and CDR2 FYNNEI come from the germline V gene. CDR3 DNA: TGTGCCAGCAGTCCTTTAGCGGGAACCGAGCAGTACTTC. Translation: CASSPLAGTEQYF.

This chain links TRBV6-2 or TRBV6-3 with TRBJ2-7, with TRBD2 identical over 12 bases. V trimming: 0 bases; J trimming: 2 bases; junction bases outside the gene matches: 5. This CDR3 has 17 amino acids. The germline V gene encodes CDR1 MNHEY and CDR2 SVGEGT. In nucleotides, the CDR3 is TGTGCCAGCAGTTACTCTCGGCCTAGCGGGAGGGCCTACGAGCAGTACTTC. Amino acids: CASSYSRPSGRAYEQYF.

The V call is TRBV5-1, the J call TRBJ1-3; 9 nucleotides line up with TRBD1. Unmatched junction bases numbered 7, after V lost 5 bases and J lost 7 bases. CDR3 length: 14 amino acids. The germline gives CDR1 SGHRS, CDR2 YFSETQ. The CDR3 loop reads CASSTGTGTNTIYF. The CDR3 coding sequence is TGCGCCAGCAGTACCGGGACAGGGACCAACACCATATATTTT.

The CDR3 bases are TGTGCCAGCAGTTTGGACAGTACTAACACTGAAGCTTTCTTT. Translation gives CASSLDSTNTEAFF. The chain combines TRBV28 with TRBJ1-1; perhaps TRBD1 as D (6 bases). Germline V gene data show CDR1 as MDHEN and CDR2 as SYDVKM. Trimming took off 3 bases at V and 2 bases at J, with 10 bases between the two ends. The CDR3 consists of 14 residues.

The chain carries TRBV25-1 and TRBJ1-6; 10 positions agree with TRBD1. There are 17 residues in the CDR3. Germline loops: CDR1 MGHDK, CDR2 SYGVNS. Germline trimming cut 3 bases from V and 3 bases from J; bases unmatched to any gene: 5. CDR3 DNA sequence: TGTGCCAGCAGTGACAGACAGGGGGCCCTCTATAATTCACCCCTCCACTTT. Translation: CASSDRQGALYNSPLHF.

The CDR3 reads CASSEALFDIASNEKLFF. CDR3 coding DNA: TGTGCCAGCAGTGAAGCCCTCTTTGACATTGCATCTAATGAAAAACTGTTTTTT. The J gene is TRBJ1-4, the V gene TRBV6-1; D gene ambiguous. Trimming cost V 0 bases and J 3 bases, with 17 bases left between them. The CDR3 is 18 amino acids. The germline gives CDR1 MNHNS, CDR2 SASEGT.